One sample yielded the 10 T cell receptor beta chains listed below, sequenced in a study of CD8 T cells in Susac syndrome. Reverse transcription used roughly 0.45 to 1 ug RNA and random hexamers. MiXCR, run by TCRdb on the immunoSEQ multiplex PCR reads, gives a single entry per CDR3 protein. The sample lists approximately 190,000 distinct CDR3 sequences; over 90% were seen once. The sequenced sample consisted of CD4+ T cells from PBMCs. These receptor sequences come from a human donor with multiple sclerosis.

This chain connects TRBV24-1 to TRBJ2-1; 9 bases fit TRBD2. CDR1 is KGHDR and CDR2 is SFDVKD in the germline V gene. V gave up 6 bases and J gave up 1 base; unmatched junction bases: 6. The CDR3 sequence is 16 residues long. The CDR3 reads CATSTTSGASYNEQFF. CDR3 coding DNA: TGTGCCACCAGTACGACTAGCGGTGCGTCCTACAATGAGCAGTTCTTC.

The rearrangement uses TRBV29-1 and TRBJ1-1, with D hard to call. CDR3 length equals 11 residues. Trimming removed 6 bases from V and 7 bases from J, with 12 bases in between. Germline values: CDR1 SQVTM, CDR2 ANQGSEA. The CDR3 sequence is CSVKGRVEAFF. In DNA form, the CDR3 reads TGCAGCGTAAAGGGAAGAGTTGAAGCTTTCTTT.

The table lists this clonotype with a count of one. The rearrangement joins TRBV6-5 to TRBJ1-2; D unresolved. Germline assignment: CDR1 MNHEY and CDR2 SVGAGI. V dropped 2 bases and J dropped 4 bases, with 8 bases sitting between them. The CDR3 extends over 13 amino acids. CDR3 amino acids: CASSYEVAYGYTF. CDR3 bases: TGTGCCAGCAGTTACGAGGTCGCCTATGGCTACACCTTC.

This clonotype was seen once. V and J are TRBV20-1 and TRBJ2-7; 8 nucleotides line up with TRBD1. V lost 4 bases, J lost 6 bases, and 14 bases stayed unmatched. The CDR3 runs 15 residues. Germline V gene lookup returns CDR1 DFQATT and CDR2 SNEGSKA (reference sequence). CDR3 in amino acids: CSAKRPDRGPSEQYF. CDR3 bases: TGCAGTGCTAAGAGGCCCGACAGGGGTCCTTCCGAGCAGTACTTC.

The chain combines TRBV27 with TRBJ2-7; TRBD1 agrees at 11 bases. The germline V gene has CDR1 MNHEY and CDR2 SMNVEV (reference sequence). V was pared by 6 bases and J by 7 bases, with 8 bases of the junction left unmatched. The CDR3 loop spans 14 amino acids. As DNA, the CDR3 is TGTGCCAGCAGCCCCGGACAGGGGGCGATGGAGCAGTACTTC. Protein sequence: CASSPGQGAMEQYF.

The chain links TRBV27 to TRBJ2-5; D possibly corresponds to TRBD1 (6 bases). Per germline, CDR1 MNHEY and CDR2 SMNVEV (reference sequence). The V and J ends lost 6 bases and 1 base respectively, with 9 bases between them. The CDR3 consists of 13 residues. CDR3 region: CASSHRVQETQYF. In nucleotides, the CDR3 is TGTGCCAGCAGCCACAGGGTCCAAGAGACCCAGTACTTC.

The chain links TRBV5-1 to TRBJ1-1, with 7 bases matching TRBD1. The CDR3 consists of 14 residues. V lost 0 bases and J lost 3; bases outside the gene matches: 2. Germline V gene sequence: CDR1 SGHRS, CDR2 YFSETQ. CDR3 nucleotides: TGCGCCAGCAGCTTGGAAGGGGGCTACACTGAAGCTTTCTTT. Amino acids: CASSLEGGYTEAFF.

This clonotype was observed once. As DNA, the CDR3 is TGTGCCTTAAACCACCGGGGCAGACCTCCACGGGCCCAGCATTTT. It is translated as CALNHRGRPPRAQHF. The chain joins TRBV30 to TRBJ1-5; perhaps TRBD1 as D (5 bases). V lost 7 bases, J lost 11 bases, and 27 bases lay in between. CDR1 and CDR2 from the germline V gene are GTSNPN and SVGIG (reference sequence). The CDR3 consists of 15 residues.

The chain combines TRBV5-1 with TRBJ2-5; TRBD2 matches 10 bases. Trimming removed 1 base from V and 2 bases from J; junction bases left unmatched: 8. CDR1 is SGHRS, CDR2 YFSETQ, per germline. The CDR3 runs to 17 residues. CDR3 coding DNA: TGCGCCAGCAGCTTGAATCCTAGCGGGGGAGCTCAAGAGACCCAGTACTTC. This gives the protein CASSLNPSGGAQETQYF.

The table lists this clonotype with a few counts. The chain has TRBV27 and TRBJ1-2, with 8 positions matching TRBD1. The J segment lost 4 bases and the V segment lost 6 bases, leaving 4 bases of the junction unmatched. CDR1 and CDR2 (germline): MNHEY, SMNVEV (reference sequence). This CDR3 has 13 residues. CDR3 amino acids: CASSSTGGYGYTF. CDR3 nucleotide sequence: TGTGCCAGCAGCTCTACAGGGGGCTATGGCTACACCTTC.